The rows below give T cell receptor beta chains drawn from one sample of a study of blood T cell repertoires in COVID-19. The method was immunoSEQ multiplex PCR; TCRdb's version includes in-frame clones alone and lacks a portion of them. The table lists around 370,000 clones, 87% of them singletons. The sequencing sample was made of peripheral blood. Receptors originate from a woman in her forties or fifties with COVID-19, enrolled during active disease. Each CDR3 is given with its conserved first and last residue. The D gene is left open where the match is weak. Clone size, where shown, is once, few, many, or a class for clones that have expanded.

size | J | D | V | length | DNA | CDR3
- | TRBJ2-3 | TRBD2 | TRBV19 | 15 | TGTGCCAGTAGTCGACTAGCGGAAATCACAGATACGCAGTATTTT | CASSRLAEITDTQYF
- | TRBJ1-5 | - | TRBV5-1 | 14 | TGCGCCAGCAGCTTGGGGCACCCCAATCAGCCCCAGCATTTT | CASSLGHPNQPQHF
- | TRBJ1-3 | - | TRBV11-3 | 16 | TGTGCCAGCAGCTCAGACTCCGGGACATTTGGAAACACCATATATTTT | CASSSDSGTFGNTIYF
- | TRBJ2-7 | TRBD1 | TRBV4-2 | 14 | TGTGCCAGCAGCCATGGACAGGGAGCCTACGAGCAGTACTTC | CASSHGQGAYEQYF
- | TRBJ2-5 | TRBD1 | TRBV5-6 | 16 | TGTGCCAGCAGCTTGGATCAACAGGGGGCCCGAGAGACCCAGTACTTC | CASSLDQQGARETQYF
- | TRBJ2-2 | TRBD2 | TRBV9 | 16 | TGTGCCAGCAGCGTAGGGGGTAGCGGGAGCGCCGGGGAGCTGTTTTTT | CASSVGGSGSAGELFF
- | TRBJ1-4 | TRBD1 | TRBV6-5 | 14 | TGTGCCAGCAGTTACGACAGGGGAAGGGAAAAACTGTTTTTT | CASSYDRGREKLFF
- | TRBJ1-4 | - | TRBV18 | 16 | TGTGCCAGCTCACCCATGACGGGACAAGCTAATGAAAAACTGTTTTTT | CASSPMTGQANEKLFF
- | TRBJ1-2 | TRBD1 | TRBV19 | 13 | TGTGCCAGTAGTATGACAGGGAACTATGGCTACACCTTC | CASSMTGNYGYTF
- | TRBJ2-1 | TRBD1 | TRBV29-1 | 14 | TGCAGCGCCTGGCGTGGGACAGGGGTGGGTGAGCAGTTCTTC | CSAWRGTGVGEQFF
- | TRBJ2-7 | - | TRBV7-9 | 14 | TGTGCCAGCAGCTTAGAACGGGTCGCCTACGAGCAGTACTTC | CASSLERVAYEQYF
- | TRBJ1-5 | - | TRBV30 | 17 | TGTGCCTGGAGTGTTCAGGCAGGTGGTGGAAGCAATCAGCCCCAGCATTTT | CAWSVQAGGGSNQPQHF
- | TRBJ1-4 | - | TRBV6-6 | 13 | TGTGCCAGCAGTTCGGGGTCTAATGAAAAACTGTTTTTT | CASSSGSNEKLFF
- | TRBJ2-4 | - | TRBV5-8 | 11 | TGTGCCAGCAGCCTTAAAAACATTCAGTACTTC | CASSLKNIQYF
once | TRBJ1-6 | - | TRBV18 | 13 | TGTGCCAGCTACCAAGGGGTCCGCTCACCCCTCCACTTT | CASYQGVRSPLHF
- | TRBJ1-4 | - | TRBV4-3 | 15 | TGCGCCAGCAGCCAAGCAGGGGTTACTAATGAAAAACTGTTTTTT | CASSQAGVTNEKLFF
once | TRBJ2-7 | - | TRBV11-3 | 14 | TGTGCCAGCAGCTTAAGGACAGCAACCTACGAGCAGTACTTC | CASSLRTATYEQYF
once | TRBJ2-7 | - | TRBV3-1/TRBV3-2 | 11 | TGTGCCAGCACCCTAGGCGACGAGCAGTACTTC | CASTLGDEQYF
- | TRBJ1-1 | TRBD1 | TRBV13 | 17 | TGTGCCAGCAGCACGACACCGGGACAGTACATGAACACTGAAGCTTTCTTT | CASSTTPGQYMNTEAFF
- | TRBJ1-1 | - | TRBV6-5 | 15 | TGTGCCAGCAGCTACGGACACTTGCAGAACACTGAAGCTTTCTTT | CASSYGHLQNTEAFF
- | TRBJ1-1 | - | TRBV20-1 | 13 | TGCAGTGCTAGTCCGCGATCCACGGTTTCAGCTTTCTTT | CSASPRSTVSAFF
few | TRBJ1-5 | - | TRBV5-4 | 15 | TGTGCCAGCAGCTTGTCGGGGGGCAGGAATCAGCCCCAGCATTTT | CASSLSGGRNQPQHF
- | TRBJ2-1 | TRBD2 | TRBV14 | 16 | TGTGCCAGCAGCCGACTAGCGGGAGGGCTCTACAATGAGCAGTTCTTC | CASSRLAGGLYNEQFF
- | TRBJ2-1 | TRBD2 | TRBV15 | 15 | TGTGCCACCAGCGGAGGGACTAGCGCGTACAATGAGCAGTTCTTC | CATSGGTSAYNEQFF
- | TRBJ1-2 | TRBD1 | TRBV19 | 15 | TGTGCCAGTAGGAACACCGGGACAGCCAGCTATGGCTACACCTTC | CASRNTGTASYGYTF
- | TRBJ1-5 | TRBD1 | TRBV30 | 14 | TGTGCCTTCACTCCGGGACAGATCAATCAGCCCCAGCATTTT | CAFTPGQINQPQHF
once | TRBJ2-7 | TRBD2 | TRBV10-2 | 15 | TGCGCCAGCAGTGATGGGACTAGCGGAACCTACGAGCAGTACTTC | CASSDGTSGTYEQYF
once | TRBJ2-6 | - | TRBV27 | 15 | TGTGCCAGCAGTTCACAAAGCTCTGGGGCCAACGTCCTGACTTTC | CASSSQSSGANVLTF
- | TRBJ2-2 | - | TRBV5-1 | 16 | TGCGCCAGCAGCTTGGTAGGGGCATCGAACACCGGGGAGCTGTTTTTT | CASSLVGASNTGELFF
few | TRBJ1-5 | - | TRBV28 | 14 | TGTGCCAGCAGGTTGGGGAGCCACAATCAGCCCCAGCATTTT | CASRLGSHNQPQHF
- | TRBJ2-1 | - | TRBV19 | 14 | TGTGCCAGTAGTTCCCGGGAAACCTACAATGAGCAGTTCTTC | CASSSRETYNEQFF
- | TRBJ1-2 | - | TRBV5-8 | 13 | TGTGCCAGCAGCTTCGGACAACTCTATGGCTACACCTTC | CASSFGQLYGYTF
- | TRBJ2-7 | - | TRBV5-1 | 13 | TGCGCCAGCAGCCAGACAGCTGCCTACGAGCAGTACTTC | CASSQTAAYEQYF
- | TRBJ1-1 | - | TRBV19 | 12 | TGTGCCAGTAGGATGGCTCACACTGAAGCTTTCTTT | CASRMAHTEAFF
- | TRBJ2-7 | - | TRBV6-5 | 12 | TGTGCCAGCAGTCCCCGGGGTTTCGAGCAGTACTTC | CASSPRGFEQYF
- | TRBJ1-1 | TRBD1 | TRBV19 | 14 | TGTGCCAGTAGTATAGCAGGACAGGGCACTGAAGCTTTCTTT | CASSIAGQGTEAFF
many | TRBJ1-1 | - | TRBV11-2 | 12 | TGTGCCAGCAGCCCCGAGACTTCTGGGGCTTTCTTT | CASSPETSGAFF
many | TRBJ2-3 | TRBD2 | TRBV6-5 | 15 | TGTGCCAGCAGTCCGCGGACTAGCGGCACAGATACGCAGTATTTT | CASSPRTSGTDTQYF
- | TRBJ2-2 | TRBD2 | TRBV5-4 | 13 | TGTGCCAGTTACAGCGGGAGCACCGGGGAGCTGTTTTTT | CASYSGSTGELFF
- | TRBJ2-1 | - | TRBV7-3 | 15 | TGTGCCAGCAGCGCGGCTAGCGCTATAGGCAATGAGCAGTTCTTC | CASSAASAIGNEQFF
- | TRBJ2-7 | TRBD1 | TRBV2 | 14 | TGTGCCAGCACCCCGGGACAGGGGGCCTACGAGCAGTACTTC | CASTPGQGAYEQYF
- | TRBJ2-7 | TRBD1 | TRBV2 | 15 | TGTGCCAGCAGTGGGACAGGGTGGGAAGCCTACGAGCAGTACTTC | CASSGTGWEAYEQYF
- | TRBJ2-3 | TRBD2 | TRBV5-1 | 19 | TGCGCCAGCAGCTTTGGGACTAGCGGGAGGGCCGCGGTAACAGATACGCAGTATTTT | CASSFGTSGRAAVTDTQYF
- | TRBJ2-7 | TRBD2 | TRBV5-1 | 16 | TGCGCCAGCACCCGTCTAGCGGGAGATTTAGTCTACGAGCAGTACTTC | CASTRLAGDLVYEQYF
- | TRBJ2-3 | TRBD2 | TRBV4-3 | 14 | TGCGCCAGCAGCCGAGCGGGAGGTAGTAATACGCAGTATTTT | CASSRAGGSNTQYF
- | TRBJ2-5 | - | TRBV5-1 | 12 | TGCGCCAGCACAGGCAACCAAGAGACCCAGTACTTC | CASTGNQETQYF
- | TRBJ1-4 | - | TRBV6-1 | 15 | TGTGCCAGCAGTGATTCAGGGTTCGCTAATGAAAAACTGTTTTTT | CASSDSGFANEKLFF
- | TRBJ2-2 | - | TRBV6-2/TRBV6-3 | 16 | TGTGCCAGCAGCCCGGCGGGGACGGCGAACACCGGGGAGCTGTTTTTT | CASSPAGTANTGELFF
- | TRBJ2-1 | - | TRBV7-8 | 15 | TGTGCCAGCACCAGCGGCGGAAGCTCCTACAATGAGCAGTTCTTC | CASTSGGSSYNEQFF
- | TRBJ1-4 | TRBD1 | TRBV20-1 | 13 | TGCAGTGCTAGTCCCGACAGGGTTGGACAACTGTTTTTT | CSASPDRVGQLFF
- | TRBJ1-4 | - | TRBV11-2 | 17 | TGTGCCAGCACCTTAACAGGGAACGGGGCAACTAATGAAAAACTGTTTTTT | CASTLTGNGATNEKLFF
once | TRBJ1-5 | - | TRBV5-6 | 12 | TGTGCCAGCAGCTTGTGGGGGAGGGCCCAGCATTTT | CASSLWGRAQHF
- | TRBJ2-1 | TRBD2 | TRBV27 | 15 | TGTGCCAGCAGTCCGGGACTAGGAACACGAAATGAGCAGTTCTTC | CASSPGLGTRNEQFF
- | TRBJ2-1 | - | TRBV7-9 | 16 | TGTGCCAGCAGCTATACTTTAGGGGGCTCCTACAATGAGCAGTTCTTC | CASSYTLGGSYNEQFF
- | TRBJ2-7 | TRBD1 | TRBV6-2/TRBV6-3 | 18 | TGTGCCAGCAGCCCCCCACCCCAGGGGGCCCGCCGCTCCTACGAGCAGTACTTC | CASSPPPQGARRSYEQYF